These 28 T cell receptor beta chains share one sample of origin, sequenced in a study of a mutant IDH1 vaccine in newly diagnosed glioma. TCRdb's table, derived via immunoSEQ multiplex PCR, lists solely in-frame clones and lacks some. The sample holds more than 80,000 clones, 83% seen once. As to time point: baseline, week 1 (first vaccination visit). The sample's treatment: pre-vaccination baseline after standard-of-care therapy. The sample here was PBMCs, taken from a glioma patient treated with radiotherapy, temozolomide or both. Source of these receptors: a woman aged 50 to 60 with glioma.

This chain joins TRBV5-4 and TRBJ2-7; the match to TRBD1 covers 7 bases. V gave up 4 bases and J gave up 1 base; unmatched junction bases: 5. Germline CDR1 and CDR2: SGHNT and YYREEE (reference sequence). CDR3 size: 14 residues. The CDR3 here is CASSTRTGSYEQYF. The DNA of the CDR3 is TGTGCCAGCAGCACCCGGACAGGATCCTACGAGCAGTACTTC.

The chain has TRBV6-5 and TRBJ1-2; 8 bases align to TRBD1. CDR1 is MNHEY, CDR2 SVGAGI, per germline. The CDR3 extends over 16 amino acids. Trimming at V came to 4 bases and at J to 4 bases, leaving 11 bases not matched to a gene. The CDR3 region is CASSSYGQGVVYGYTF. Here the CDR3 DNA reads TGTGCCAGCAGTTCCTACGGACAGGGTGTCGTCTATGGCTACACCTTC.

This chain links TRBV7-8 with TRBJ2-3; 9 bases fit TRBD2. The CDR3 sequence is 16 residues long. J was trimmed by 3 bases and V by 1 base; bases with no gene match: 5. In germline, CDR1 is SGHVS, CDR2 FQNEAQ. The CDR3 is CASSLVRTSVTDTQYF. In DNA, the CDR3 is TGTGCCAGCAGCTTAGTAAGGACTAGCGTAACAGATACGCAGTATTTT.

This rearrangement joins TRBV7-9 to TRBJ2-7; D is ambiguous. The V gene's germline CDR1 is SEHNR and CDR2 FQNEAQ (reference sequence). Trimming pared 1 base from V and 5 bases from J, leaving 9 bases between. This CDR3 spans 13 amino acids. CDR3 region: CASSLDGRDEQYF. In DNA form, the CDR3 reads TGTGCCAGCAGCTTAGACGGCAGAGACGAGCAGTACTTC.

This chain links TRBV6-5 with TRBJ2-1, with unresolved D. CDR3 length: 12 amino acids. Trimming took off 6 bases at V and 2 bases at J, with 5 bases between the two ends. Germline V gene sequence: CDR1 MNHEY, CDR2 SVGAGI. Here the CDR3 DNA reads TGTGCCAGCAGCCGAACCTACAATGAGCAGTTCTTC. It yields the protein CASSRTYNEQFF.

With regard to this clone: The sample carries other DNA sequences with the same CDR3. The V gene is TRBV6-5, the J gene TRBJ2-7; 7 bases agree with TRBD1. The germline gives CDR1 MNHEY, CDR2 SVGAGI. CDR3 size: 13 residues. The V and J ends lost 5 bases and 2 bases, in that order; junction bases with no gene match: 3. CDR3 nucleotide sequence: TGTGCCAGCAGTAGGGGACAGACCTACGAGCAGTACTTC. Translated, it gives CASSRGQTYEQYF.

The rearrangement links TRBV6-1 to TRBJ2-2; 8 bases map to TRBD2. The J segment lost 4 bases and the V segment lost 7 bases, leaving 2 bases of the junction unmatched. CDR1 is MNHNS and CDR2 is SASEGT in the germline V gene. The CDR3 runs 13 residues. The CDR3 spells CASMRGATGELFF. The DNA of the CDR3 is TGTGCCAGCATGCGGGGGGCCACCGGGGAGCTGTTTTTT.

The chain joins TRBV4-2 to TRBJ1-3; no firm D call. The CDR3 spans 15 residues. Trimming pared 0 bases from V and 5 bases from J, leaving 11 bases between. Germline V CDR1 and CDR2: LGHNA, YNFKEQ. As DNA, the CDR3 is TGTGCCAGCAGCCAAGACTGGAGGGAACGAAACACCATATATTTT. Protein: CASSQDWRERNTIYF.

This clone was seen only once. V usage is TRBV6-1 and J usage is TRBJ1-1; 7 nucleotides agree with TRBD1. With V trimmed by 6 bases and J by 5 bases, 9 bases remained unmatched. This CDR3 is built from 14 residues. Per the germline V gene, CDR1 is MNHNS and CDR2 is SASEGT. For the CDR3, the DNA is TGTGCCAGCAGAGGAGGGGGCGTGTATACTGAAGCTTTCTTT. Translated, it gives CASRGGGVYTEAFF.

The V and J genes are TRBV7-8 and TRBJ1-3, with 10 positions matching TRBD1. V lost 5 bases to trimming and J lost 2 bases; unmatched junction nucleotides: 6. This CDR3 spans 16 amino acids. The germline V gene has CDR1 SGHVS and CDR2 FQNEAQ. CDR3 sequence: CASSPRGTGAGNTIYF. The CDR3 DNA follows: TGTGCCAGCAGCCCAAGAGGGACAGGGGCTGGAAACACCATATATTTT. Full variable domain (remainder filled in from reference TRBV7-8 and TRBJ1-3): GAGVSQSPRYKVAKRGQDVALRCDPISGHVSLFWYQQALGQGPEFLTYFQNEAQLDKSGLPSDRFFAERPEGSVSTLKIQRTQQEDSAVYLCASSPRGTGAGNTIYFGEGSWLTVV.

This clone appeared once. The CDR3 is CASSLGGLAGPNEQFF. CDR3 coding DNA: TGCGCCAGCAGCCTGGGGGGACTAGCGGGGCCCAATGAGCAGTTCTTC. This chain connects TRBV5-1 to TRBJ2-1, with 13 bases aligning to TRBD2. After removal of 4 bases from V and 6 bases from J, the junction contained 7 bases not matched to a gene. CDR1 is SGHRS, CDR2 YFSETQ, per germline. The CDR3 loop spans 16 amino acids.

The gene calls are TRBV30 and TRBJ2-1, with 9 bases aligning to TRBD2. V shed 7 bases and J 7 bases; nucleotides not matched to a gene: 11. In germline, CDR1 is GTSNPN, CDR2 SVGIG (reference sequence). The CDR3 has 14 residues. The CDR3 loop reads CASNRGLAGNEQFF. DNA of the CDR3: TGTGCCTCTAACCGGGGGCTAGCGGGAAATGAGCAGTTCTTC. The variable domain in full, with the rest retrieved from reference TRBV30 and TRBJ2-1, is SQTIHQWPATLVQPVGSPLSLECTVEGTSNPNLYWYRQAAGRGLQLLFYSVGIGQISSEVPQNLSASRPQDRQFILSSKKLLLSDSGFYLCASNRGLAGNEQFFGPGTRLTVL.

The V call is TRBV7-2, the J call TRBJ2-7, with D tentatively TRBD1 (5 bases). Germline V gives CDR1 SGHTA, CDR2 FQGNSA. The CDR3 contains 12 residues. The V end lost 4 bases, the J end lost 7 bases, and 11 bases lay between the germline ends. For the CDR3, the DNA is TGTGCCAGCAGCTCCAGGGTTGGGGAGCAGTACTTC. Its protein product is CASSSRVGEQYF.

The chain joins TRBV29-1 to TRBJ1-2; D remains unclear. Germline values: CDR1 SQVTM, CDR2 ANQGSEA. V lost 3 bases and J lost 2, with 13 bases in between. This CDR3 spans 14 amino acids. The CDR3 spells CSVDSGGRNYGYTF. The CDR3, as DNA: TGCAGCGTTGATTCGGGCGGGCGGAACTATGGCTACACCTTC.

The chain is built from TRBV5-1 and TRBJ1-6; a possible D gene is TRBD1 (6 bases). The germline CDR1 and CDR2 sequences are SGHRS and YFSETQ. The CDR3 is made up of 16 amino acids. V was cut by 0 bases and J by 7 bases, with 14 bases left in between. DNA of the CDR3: TGCGCCAGCAGCTTGGAGGGGGGGGGCGCAAATTCACCCCTCCACTTT. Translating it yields CASSLEGGGANSPLHF.

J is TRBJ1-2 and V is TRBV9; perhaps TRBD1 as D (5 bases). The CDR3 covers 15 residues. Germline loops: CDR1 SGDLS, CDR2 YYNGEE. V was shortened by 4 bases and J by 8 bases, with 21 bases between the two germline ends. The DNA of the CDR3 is TGTGCCAGCAGCTCTCACTCCGGGGCCTGGGAGGGCTACACCTTC. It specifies CASSSHSGAWEGYTF.

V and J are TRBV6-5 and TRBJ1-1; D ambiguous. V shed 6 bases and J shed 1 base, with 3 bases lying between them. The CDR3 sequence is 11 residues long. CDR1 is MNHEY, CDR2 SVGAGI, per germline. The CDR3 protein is CASRANTEAFF. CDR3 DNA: TGTGCCAGCAGAGCGAACACTGAAGCTTTCTTT.

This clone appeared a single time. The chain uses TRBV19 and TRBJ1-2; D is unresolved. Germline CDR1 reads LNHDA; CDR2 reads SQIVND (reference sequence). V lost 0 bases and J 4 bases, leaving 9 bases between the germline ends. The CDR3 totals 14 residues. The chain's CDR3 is CASSIDRASYGYTF. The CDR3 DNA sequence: TGTGCCAGTAGTATAGATCGGGCTTCCTATGGCTACACCTTC.

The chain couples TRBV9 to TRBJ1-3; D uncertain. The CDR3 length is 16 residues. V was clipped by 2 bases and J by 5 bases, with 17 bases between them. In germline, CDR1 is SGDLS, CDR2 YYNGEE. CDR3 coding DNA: TGTGCCAGCAGCGTCGGGCAGGAGGGAGGAAGAAACACCATATATTTT. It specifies CASSVGQEGGRNTIYF.

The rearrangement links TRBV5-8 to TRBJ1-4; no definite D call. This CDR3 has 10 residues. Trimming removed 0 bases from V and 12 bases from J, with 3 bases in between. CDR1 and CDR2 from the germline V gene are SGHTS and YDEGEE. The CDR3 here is CASSLDQLFF. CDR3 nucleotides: TGTGCCAGCAGCTTGGATCAACTGTTTTTT.

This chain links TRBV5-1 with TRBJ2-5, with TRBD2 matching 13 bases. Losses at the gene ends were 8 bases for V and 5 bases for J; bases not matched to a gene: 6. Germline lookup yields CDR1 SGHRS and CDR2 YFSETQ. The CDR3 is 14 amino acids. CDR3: CARALAGGVETQYF. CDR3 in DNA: TGCGCCAGGGCACTAGCGGGGGGGGTGGAGACCCAGTACTTC. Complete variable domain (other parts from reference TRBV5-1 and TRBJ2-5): KAGVTQTPRYLIKTRGQQVTLSCSPISGHRSVSWYQQTPGQGLQFLFEYFSETQRNKGNFPGRFSGRQFSNSRSEMNVSTLELGDSALYLCARALAGGVETQYFGPGTRLLVL.

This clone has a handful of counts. The CDR3 nucleotides are TGCAGCGGAGACAGGGCAGCTGAAGCTTTCTTT. Amino acid sequence: CSGDRAAEAFF. The chain uses TRBV29-1 and TRBJ1-1; 7 bases map to TRBD1. There are 11 residues in the CDR3. Germline values: CDR1 SQVTM, CDR2 ANQGSEA. The junction had 5 bases not matched to a gene; V was cut back by 7 bases and J by 6 bases.

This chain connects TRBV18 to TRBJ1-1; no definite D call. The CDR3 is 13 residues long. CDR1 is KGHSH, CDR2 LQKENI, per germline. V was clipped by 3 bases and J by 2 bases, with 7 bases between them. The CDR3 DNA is TGTGCCAGCTCACCGCAACCCAACACTGAAGCTTTCTTT. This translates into CASSPQPNTEAFF.

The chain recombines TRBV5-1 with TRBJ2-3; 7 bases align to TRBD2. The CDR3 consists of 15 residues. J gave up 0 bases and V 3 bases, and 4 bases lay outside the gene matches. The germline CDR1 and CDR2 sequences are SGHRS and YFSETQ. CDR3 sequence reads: CASSSSSGSTDTQYF. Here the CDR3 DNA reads TGCGCCAGCAGCTCATCTAGCGGCAGCACAGATACGCAGTATTTT.

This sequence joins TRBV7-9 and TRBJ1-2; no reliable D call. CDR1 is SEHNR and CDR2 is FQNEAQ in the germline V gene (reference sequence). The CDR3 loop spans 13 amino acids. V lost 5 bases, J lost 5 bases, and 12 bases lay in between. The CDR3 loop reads CASSLDGIYGYTF. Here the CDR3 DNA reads TGTGCCAGCAGCCTGGACGGCATATATGGCTACACCTTC.

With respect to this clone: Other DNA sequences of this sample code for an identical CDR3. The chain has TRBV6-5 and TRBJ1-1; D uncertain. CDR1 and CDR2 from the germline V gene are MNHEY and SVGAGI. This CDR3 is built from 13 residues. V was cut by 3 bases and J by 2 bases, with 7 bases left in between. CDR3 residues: CASSYGRNTEAFF. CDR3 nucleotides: TGTGCCAGCAGTTATGGCAGAAACACTGAAGCTTTCTTT.

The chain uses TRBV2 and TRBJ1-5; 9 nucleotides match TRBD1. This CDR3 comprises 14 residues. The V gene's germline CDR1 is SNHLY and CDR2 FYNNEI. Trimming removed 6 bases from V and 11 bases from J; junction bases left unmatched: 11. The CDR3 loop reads CASRDTGGLGAQHF. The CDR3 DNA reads TGTGCCAGCAGGGATACAGGGGGCCTCGGCGCCCAGCATTTT.

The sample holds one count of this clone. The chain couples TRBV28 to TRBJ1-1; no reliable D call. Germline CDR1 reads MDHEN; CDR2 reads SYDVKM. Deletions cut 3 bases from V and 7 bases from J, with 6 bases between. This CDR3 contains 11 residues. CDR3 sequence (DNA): TGTGCCAGCAGTTTGGTCAGTGAAGCTTTCTTT. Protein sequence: CASSLVSEAFF.